This TCR beta chain originates from a study of blood T cells in healthy people across ages. Germline V gene lookup returns CDR1 DFQATT and CDR2 SNEGSKA (reference sequence). The CDR3 sequence is 18 residues long. V shed 2 bases and J 4 bases; nucleotides not matched to a gene: 16. Through a sample-barcoded 5' primer and a J-beta primer mix, a second PCR was run for about 6 to 11 cycles. In TCRdb, the 5' RACE reads were re-called with MiXCR into one record per CDR3 protein. Of hundreds of thousands of distinct CDR3 sequences listed, 55% to 75% are singletons. Study conclusions and caveats: A greater number of naive CD4+ cells and higher diversity distinguished long-lived donors from aged donors.

This clonotype was seen a few times. What it binds is unknown. What was sequenced was blood. This chain uses TRBV20-1 with TRBJ2-7, with 11 bases fitting TRBD2. The clonotype comes from a man aged 30-40 years in good health. The CDR3 region is CSARPRVVLAGGGYEQYF. CDR3 sequence (DNA): TGCAGTGCTAGACCGCGGGTGGTCCTAGCGGGAGGTGGTTACGAGCAGTACTTC.